These T cell receptor beta chains were read from a single sample in a study of a mutant IDH1 vaccine in newly diagnosed glioma. Clones were read by immunoSEQ multiplex PCR, and TCRdb kept only the in-frame ones, dropping some. The table shows 65,000 to 85,000 clones, with around 86% occurring only once. No cognate antigen is known for these TCRs. Specimen: PBMCs, collected from a glioma patient whose treatment included an IDH1 peptide vaccine. Receptors originate from a man aged 30 to 39 with glioma. Each CDR3 is given with its conserved first and last residue.

>TRBV2|TRBJ1-3
CASSPRRGSGNTIYF
>TRBV4-1|TRBJ2-3
CASSQGGGGPDTQYF
>TRBV5-5|TRBJ1-1
CASSFGTQNTEAFF
>TRBV9|TRBJ1-1
CASSVDPGARTEAFF
>TRBV30|TRBJ1-1
CASRGFQIEAFF
>TRBV4-2|TRBJ1-2
CASSQGGFYGYTF
>TRBV6-1|TRBJ2-1
CASSEGLAGNNEQFF
>TRBV5-4|TRBJ1-2
CASSGSLGTGDGYGYTF
>TRBV28|TRBJ1-5
CASSLWRGQGADQPQHF
>TRBV9|TRBJ2-7
CASSVGPGDSFYSYEQYF
>TRBV13|TRBJ1-3
CASSSGYSGNTIYF
>TRBV10-3|TRBJ1-3
CAISGRGTGGGNTIYF
>TRBV19|TRBJ1-2
CASSAATVNYGYTF
>TRBV30|TRBJ2-4
CAWSTQGTGNIQYF
>TRBV18|TRBJ1-2
CASSPDSNYGYTF
>TRBV18|TRBJ1-4
CASSPSGQTNEKLFF
>TRBV6-5|TRBJ2-3
CASSQGLAGTDTQYF
>TRBV9|TRBJ2-3
CASSAWDHLGQSGTQYF
>TRBV28|TRBJ2-2
CASSLRVTGELFF
>TRBV9|TRBJ2-7
CASSVAQAGTYEQYF
>TRBV27|TRBJ2-3
CASVGSVADTQYF
>TRBV27|TRBJ1-2
CASSLDRSYGYTF
>TRBV14|TRBJ2-1
CASSQGGWLAGNNEQFF